This T cell receptor beta chain appears in the sequencing data of a study of cytomegalovirus exposure and HLA in healthy donors. Overall study findings and caveats: Most TCR sequences were uncommon, yet certain public TCRs appeared in many donors. Among TCR beta chains, those listed as cytomegalovirus-associated numbered over 150.

TCRdb's copy holds only in-frame clones and misses some; the assay was immunoSEQ multiplex PCR. The sample records 110,000 or so clones, 85% being singletons. CDR3 length: 16 amino acids. Trimming took off 2 bases at V and 1 base at J, with 12 bases between the two ends. CDR1 and CDR2 (germline): LGHNT, FRNRAP. Only one count was recorded for this clone. The antigen remains unidentified. V and J are TRBV12-5 and TRBJ1-5; perhaps TRBD1 as D (5 bases). The sequenced material came from PBMCs. The TCR comes from a woman aged 25 to 39 in good health and CMV-seronegative. The CDR3 DNA is TGTGCTAGTGGTTTGCCTTCACGGGGGAGCAATCAGCCCCAGCATTTT. Amino acids: CASGLPSRGSNQPQHF.